Described below is a single TCR beta chain sequence and its context. Its target is not known. Repertoires were generated with immunoSEQ multiplex PCR, while TCRdb's copy carries only in-frame clones and drops some. This sample carries 95,000 to 150,000 clones, roughly nine tenths of them seen once, and the ten largest clones take over 5%. The record originates from a study of T cell responses to AZD1222 COVID-19 vaccine. Study at large: Pooled in the analysis were second doses at about 4 or about 12 weeks.

Germline V lookup: CDR1 MNHNS, CDR2 SASEGT. This CDR3 comprises 14 residues. Trimming removed 0 bases from V and 4 bases from J, with 9 bases in between. The study's findings and limits: Spike regions recognized by vaccine-associated CD4 TCRs spanned the protein, led by 160-218 and 743-854.

This sequence originates from an adult in good health. The specimen was peripheral blood, collected on day 0 of AZD1222 vaccination. This chain links TRBV6-1 with TRBJ1-2; D gene ambiguous. In nucleotides, the CDR3 is TGTGCCAGCAGTGAAGCTCTGGGGTTCTATGGCTACACCTTC. This sequence encodes CASSEALGFYGYTF.